The clone carrying this T cell receptor beta chain was detected ten times or more. The sample is drawn from a study of T-cell reconstitution after alpha-beta-depleted transplantation in children. Unique molecular identifiers were used to barcode this TCRbeta library. A single record per CDR3 protein comes from TCRdb applying MiXCR to the PCR reads. The table shows a few hundred thousand distinct CDR3 sequences, with over 9% occurring only once. CDR1 is SGHKS, CDR2 YYEKEE, per germline (reference sequence). CDR3 length: 13 amino acids. Trimming took 0 bases from V and 16 from J, leaving 17 bases between them.

J is TRBJ2-1 and V is TRBV5-5; no reliable D call. This TCR came from a human donor who donated a stem cell graft to a child with acute lymphoblastic leukemia. The sample consisted of PBMCs from the stem cell graft donor, taken from the stem cell graft. In DNA, the CDR3 is TGTGCCAGCAGCTTGGAACCAGTGGGCGCATATTTCTTC. Translated, it gives CASSLEPVGAYFF.